These 21 T cell receptor beta chains originate from one sample sequenced in a study of blood T cells in healthy people across ages. The authors ran a second PCR of roughly 6 to 11 cycles using a sample-barcoded 5' primer and a J-beta primer mix. TCRdb redid the calling of the 5' RACE reads with MiXCR, one entry per CDR3 protein. This repertoire shows about 1.6 million distinct CDR3 sequences, around 36% found once; its top ten account for about 10%. Sequenced sample: blood. These receptors came from a woman aged 25 to 39 in good health.

In its sample, this clonotype was seen many times. The chain uses TRBV4-1 and TRBJ2-7, with 16 bases fitting TRBD2. Per germline, CDR1 MGHRA and CDR2 YSYEKL. The CDR3 length is 17 residues. With V trimmed by 3 bases and J by 1 base, 3 bases remained unmatched. CDR3 nucleotides: TGCGCCAGCAGCCAGGGACTAGCGGGGGGGATATCCTACGAGCAGTACTTC. Protein product: CASSQGLAGGISYEQYF.

This clonotype was detected a few times. The chain joins TRBV3-1 to TRBJ2-5; D possibly corresponds to TRBD1 (6 bases). Germline CDR1 and CDR2: LGHDT and YNNKEL (reference sequence). The CDR3 is 13 amino acids. The V end lost 4 bases, the J end lost 3 bases, and 9 bases lay between the germline ends. The CDR3 region has the DNA TGTGCCAGCAGCCCATGGGACAAAGAGACCCAGTACTTC. The encoded protein is CASSPWDKETQYF.

This chain connects TRBV10-3 to TRBJ1-3; TRBD1 aligns across 7 bases. The CDR3 has 17 residues. The germline gives CDR1 ENHRY, CDR2 SYGVKD. Unmatched junction bases numbered 12, after V lost 3 bases and J lost 4 bases. The CDR3 region is CAISEFADRVKGNTIYF. As DNA, the CDR3 is TGTGCCATCAGTGAATTTGCCGACAGGGTAAAAGGAAACACCATATATTTT.

This rearrangement joins TRBV11-2 to TRBJ2-5, with D possibly being TRBD1 (5 bases). The CDR3 is 16 residues long. Germline V gene sequence: CDR1 SGHAT, CDR2 FQNNGV. Trimming removed 1 base at V and 1 base at J, with 13 bases between. The CDR3 sequence is CASSLGAGSLQETQYF. The DNA for the CDR3 is TGTGCCAGCAGCTTAGGGGCAGGGTCGCTCCAAGAGACCCAGTACTTC.

This clonotype showed up just a few times. The rearrangement links TRBV10-3 to TRBJ2-1; the D gene is possibly TRBD2 (6 bases). The CDR3 consists of 17 residues. Germline-derived CDR1 and CDR2 are ENHRY and SYGVKD. Trimming took 1 base from V and 0 from J, leaving 13 bases between them. In nucleotides, the CDR3 is TGTGCCATCAGTGAGTGGGGAGGAAGGAGCTCCTACAATGAGCAGTTCTTC. This sequence encodes CAISEWGGRSSYNEQFF.

This clonotype was recorded a few times. This chain joins TRBV24-1 and TRBJ2-2; 8 bases agree with TRBD1. From germline, CDR1 is KGHDR and CDR2 SFDVKD. V was clipped by 6 bases and J by 3 bases; unmatched bases: 14. The CDR3 is 18 residues long. The CDR3 protein is CATSLSTGGQGYTGELFF. CDR3 in DNA: TGTGCCACCAGTTTAAGTACCGGAGGACAGGGATACACCGGGGAGCTGTTTTTT.

The chain combines TRBV19 with TRBJ2-1; TRBD2 agrees at 12 bases. With 5 bases clipped from V and 7 bases from J, the junction kept 9 bases outside the gene matches. Germline values: CDR1 LNHDA, CDR2 SQIVND (reference sequence). The CDR3 is 16 amino acids. The CDR3 bases are TGTGCCAGTAGTGCCCTACTAGCGGGAGGCTTAAATGAGCAGTTCTTC. Protein: CASSALLAGGLNEQFF.

This clonotype showed up just a few times. The rearrangement links TRBV10-3 to TRBJ2-7, with TRBD2 matching 11 bases. Per the germline V gene, CDR1 is ENHRY and CDR2 is SYGVKD. The CDR3 loop spans 16 amino acids. The V and J ends lost 3 bases and 5 bases, in that order; junction bases with no gene match: 9. Written as DNA, the CDR3 is TGTGCCATCAGTGAACTAGCGGGAGACTTCGGAAACGAGCAGTACTTC. Translation: CAISELAGDFGNEQYF.

The genes are TRBV7-2 and TRBJ2-3; weak D call: TRBD2 (6 bases). Trimming cost V 9 bases and J 2 bases, with 15 bases left between them. Germline V gene sequence: CDR1 SGHTA, CDR2 FQGNSA. The CDR3 sequence is 14 residues long. The CDR3 is CARSPGLATDTQYF. DNA of the CDR3: TGTGCCAGAAGTCCGGGACTGGCCACAGATACGCAGTATTTT.

This clonotype was counted at least ten times. The chain joins TRBV6-6 to TRBJ1-2; D is undetermined. The CDR3 is 14 residues long. V lost 5 bases, J lost 4 bases, and 14 bases lay in between. CDR1 and CDR2 from the germline V gene are MNHNY and SVGAGI (reference sequence). The CDR3 DNA sequence: TGTGCCAGCAGTCCTTCCTCCGCGATCTATGGCTACACCTTC. Translation gives CASSPSSAIYGYTF.

V usage is TRBV5-1 and J usage is TRBJ2-7; 7 nucleotides line up with TRBD2. This CDR3 region has 14 residues. V shed 3 bases, J shed 3 bases, and the junction held 6 bases outside the gene matches. Germline lookup yields CDR1 SGHRS and CDR2 YFSETQ. The CDR3 DNA sequence: TGCGCCAGCAGCTGGAGCGGGGCCGGCTACGAGCAGTACTTC. It codes for CASSWSGAGYEQYF.

CDR3 nucleotides: TGCAGTGCTATCCGTCCGGGACTAGCGGGAGCAGATACGCAGTATTTT. Protein: CSAIRPGLAGADTQYF. This chain connects TRBV20-1 to TRBJ2-3; 14 bases are a match to TRBD2. After removal of 4 bases from V and 4 bases from J, the junction contained 7 bases not matched to a gene. The germline V gene has CDR1 DFQATT and CDR2 SNEGSKA (reference sequence). The CDR3 is 16 residues long.

This chain's CDR3 is CSATNTQSSYNEQFF. The CDR3 DNA reads as TGCAGTGCTACTAACACTCAGAGCTCCTACAATGAGCAGTTCTTC. The chain joins TRBV20-1 to TRBJ2-1; D remains ambiguous. CDR3 size: 15 residues. Germline V gene data show CDR1 as DFQATT and CDR2 as SNEGSKA (reference sequence). Deletions cut 4 bases from V and 0 bases from J, with 13 bases between.

This clonotype was seen a few times. This chain's CDR3 is CASSTVSGGILFPDTQYF. The CDR3 coding sequence is TGTGCCAGCAGCACAGTTAGCGGGGGGATACTTTTCCCGGATACGCAGTATTTT. This sequence joins TRBV21-1 and TRBJ2-3; the D call TRBD2 from the table was never checked on the DNA. TRBV21-1 represents a pseudogene. The CDR3 totals 18 residues.

The table lists this clonotype with many counts. The chain employs TRBV29-1 and TRBJ1-1; TRBD1 might be the D (5 bases). Germline-derived CDR1 and CDR2 are SQVTM and ANQGSEA. V gave up 7 bases and J gave up 6 bases, with 12 bases separating them. CDR3 length: 11 residues. CDR3 DNA sequence: TGCAGCGGCGAGAGGGACCCTGAAGCTTTCTTT. Protein product: CSGERDPEAFF.

This sequence joins TRBV7-3 and TRBJ2-1; TRBD2 is a possible D gene (6 bases). The CDR3 loop spans 14 amino acids. The ends were cut back, 5 bases at V and 6 bases at J, with 14 bases in the middle. Germline CDR1 is SGHTA and CDR2 is FQGTGA. The CDR3 is CASSPGAGSNEQFF. The CDR3 nucleotides are TGTGCCAGCAGCCCTGGCGCGGGAAGCAATGAGCAGTTCTTC.

This sequence joins TRBV11-2 and TRBJ2-3; 12 positions match TRBD2. Trimming at V came to 2 bases and at J to 5 bases, leaving 11 bases not matched to a gene. The CDR3 is 18 amino acids. CDR1 SGHAT and CDR2 FQNNGV come from the germline V gene. The CDR3 is CASSLSRTSGRREDTQYF. The CDR3 DNA reads TGTGCCAGCAGCTTATCCCGAACTAGCGGGAGGAGAGAAGATACGCAGTATTTT.

The chain is built from TRBV2 and TRBJ2-1, with TRBD2 matching over 8 bases. V dropped 6 bases and J dropped 3; count of bases not matched to a gene: 7. CDR1 and CDR2 (germline): SNHLY, FYNNEI. The CDR3 consists of 15 residues. CDR3 nucleotides: TGTGCCAGCAGCCAGAGCGGGAGAGTCTACAATGAGCAGTTCTTC. This sequence encodes CASSQSGRVYNEQFF.

This clonotype appeared a few times. The chain couples TRBV29-1 to TRBJ2-1; D unresolved. The ends were cut back, 6 bases at V and 0 bases at J, with 9 bases in the middle. From germline, CDR1 is SQVTM and CDR2 ANQGSEA. The CDR3 extends over 13 amino acids. CDR3 sequence reads: CSVLTDSYNEQFF. Written as DNA, the CDR3 is TGCAGCGTGCTCACAGACTCCTACAATGAGCAGTTCTTC.

V usage is TRBV5-1 and J usage is TRBJ1-1, with D unresolved. The CDR3 spans 14 residues. V was shortened by 5 bases and J by 3 bases, with 14 bases between the two germline ends. CDR1 and CDR2 from the germline V gene are SGHRS and YFSETQ. The CDR3 bases are TGCGCCAGCAGAACCGGGCCGGTTGACACTGAAGCTTTCTTT. This codes for CASRTGPVDTEAFF.

The rearrangement joins TRBV11-2 to TRBJ2-1; a weak D match, TRBD2 (5 bases). The CDR3 is 12 residues long. In germline, CDR1 is SGHAT, CDR2 FQNNGV. Trimming removed 6 bases at V and 10 bases at J, with 13 bases between. The CDR3 loop is CASSSFPGEQFF. The CDR3 region has the DNA TGTGCCAGCAGTTCATTCCCGGGGGAGCAGTTCTTC.